Below, 27 T cell receptor beta chains from the same sample are listed, as sequenced in a study of Ad26.COV2.S vaccination and SARS-CoV-2 variants. As for treatment: over 15 received Ad26.COV2.S at low or high dose, single or two shots; a few received placebo; per-sample allocation not given. Collection of the samples took place on day 63 after the first injection of vaccine or placebo. Some clones are missing from TCRdb's copy, which holds only in-frame ones; the method was immunoSEQ multiplex PCR. The repertoire holds a few hundred thousand clones, with 89% as singletons. The starting material was peripheral blood, obtained in a trial of Ad26.COV2.S vaccine versus placebo. The source is a person aged 18 to 65 who received the Ad26.COV2.S COVID-19 vaccine or a placebo.

The chain joins TRBV3-1 (or the pseudogene TRBV3-2) to TRBJ1-1; no reliable D call. Trimming stripped 1 base from V and 2 bases from J, with 11 bases between. The CDR3 covers 15 residues. CDR1 LGHDT and CDR2 YNNKEL come from the germline V gene (reference sequence). The CDR3 DNA is TGTGCCAGCAGCCAAGGCGCGTTTCTAAACACTGAAGCTTTCTTT. Amino acids: CASSQGAFLNTEAFF.

With respect to this clone: Other DNA sequences in this specimen translate into the identical CDR3. This chain uses TRBV6-5 with TRBJ1-1; D unclear. The germline V and J ends were trimmed by 6 bases and 8 bases, with 10 bases remaining between them. The CDR3 spans 11 residues. Germline values: CDR1 MNHEY, CDR2 SVGAGI. The DNA for the CDR3 is TGTGCCAGCAGCTACCGGGGAGAAGCTTTCTTT. Protein product: CASSYRGEAFF.

This clone was recorded only once. The rearrangement uses TRBV11-3 and TRBJ2-6, with D unresolved. CDR1 is SGHNT, CDR2 YENEEA, per germline. The CDR3 is 15 residues long. Trimming removed 5 bases from V and 2 bases from J, with 10 bases in between. The CDR3 reads CASSPASPGANVLTF. The CDR3 DNA reads TGTGCCAGCAGCCCGGCCAGCCCTGGGGCCAACGTCCTGACTTTC.

In DNA form, the CDR3 reads TGTGCCACCAACAGGGATGGCTACACCTTC. Protein product: CATNRDGYTF. This chain uses TRBV28 with TRBJ1-2, with D possibly TRBD1 on 6 matching bases. Trimming stripped 10 bases from V and 6 bases from J, with 9 bases between. The CDR3 is 10 amino acids. Germline CDR1 MDHEN, CDR2 SYDVKM.

This chain connects TRBV5-5 to TRBJ2-3; D is ambiguous. The CDR3 has 14 residues. The germline gives CDR1 SGHKS, CDR2 YYEKEE (reference sequence). Trimming shortened V by 8 bases and J by 0 bases, and 13 bases separated the two germline ends. The CDR3 loop is CASLRSFSTDTQYF. CDR3 coding DNA: TGTGCCAGTCTTCGGTCATTCAGCACAGATACGCAGTATTTT. Based on the CDR3 plus reference TRBV5-5 and TRBJ2-3, the full variable domain is DAGVTQSPTHLIKTRGQQVTLRCSPISGHKSVSWYQQVLGQGPQFIFQYYEKEERGRGNFPDRFSARQFPNYSSELNVNALLLGDSALYLCASLRSFSTDTQYFGPGTRLTVL.

The chain couples TRBV7-2 to TRBJ1-2; the D gene is possibly TRBD1 (6 bases). The CDR3 is 15 amino acids. Trimming removed 0 bases from V and 3 bases from J, with 11 bases in between. The germline V gene encodes CDR1 SGHTA and CDR2 FQGNSA. The CDR3 sequence: CASSLAYREDYGYTF. The CDR3 DNA is TGTGCCAGCAGCTTAGCGTACAGGGAAGACTATGGCTACACCTTC.

The chain combines TRBV2 with TRBJ2-7; 8 bases line up with TRBD1. Losses at the gene ends were 6 bases for V and 3 bases for J; bases not matched to a gene: 4. CDR1 is SNHLY and CDR2 is FYNNEI in the germline V gene. This CDR3 is 13 amino acids long. The CDR3 spells CASRTGVGYEQYF. The CDR3 nucleotides read TGTGCCAGCAGGACAGGGGTTGGCTACGAGCAGTACTTC.

The rearrangement uses TRBV30 and TRBJ1-1; D unclear. This CDR3 comprises 12 residues. V was clipped by 1 base and J by 5 bases, with 8 bases between them. Germline V gene data show CDR1 as GTSNPN and CDR2 as SVGIG (reference sequence). The CDR3 coding sequence is TGTGCCTGGAGTGGAATGGTTACTGAAGCTTTCTTT. Translated, it gives CAWSGMVTEAFF.

This clone was seen just once. The V gene is TRBV4-1, the J gene TRBJ2-1; 8 nucleotides match TRBD2. The V segment lost 0 bases and the J segment 4 bases; nucleotides outside the gene matches: 5. The CDR3 contains 16 residues. Germline CDR1 and CDR2: MGHRA and YSYEKL. CDR3 sequence (DNA): TGCGCCAGCAGCCAAGATTCACTAGCGGTGTACAATGAGCAGTTCTTC. Its protein is CASSQDSLAVYNEQFF.

The rearrangement links TRBV24-1 to TRBJ2-1; TRBD2 aligns across 8 bases. CDR1 is KGHDR, CDR2 SFDVKD, per germline. The V gene end was trimmed by 4 bases and the J gene end by 1 base; junction bases not matched to a gene: 8. This CDR3 is 17 amino acids long. CDR3 amino acids: CATSDLSGRGSYNEQFF. The CDR3 DNA sequence: TGTGCCACCAGTGACCTAAGCGGGAGAGGGTCCTACAATGAGCAGTTCTTC.

This clone has more than one count but fewer than ten. The rearrangement uses TRBV4-2 and TRBJ2-3; 9 positions agree with TRBD1. Per germline, CDR1 LGHNA and CDR2 YNFKEQ. This CDR3 spans 15 amino acids. The V gene end was trimmed by 3 bases and the J gene end by 3 bases; junction bases not matched to a gene: 4. The CDR3 bases are TGTGCCAGCAGCCAGGGACAGGGAGCAACAGATACGCAGTATTTT. It codes for CASSQGQGATDTQYF.

V and J are TRBV5-1 and TRBJ2-3; 14 bases agree with TRBD2. CDR1 and CDR2 from the germline V gene are SGHRS and YFSETQ. J lost 1 base, V lost 4 bases, and 2 bases had no gene match. CDR3 length: 16 residues. The DNA of the CDR3 is TGCGCCAGCAGCGAGGGACTAGCGGGAGGCACAGATACGCAGTATTTT. Translation: CASSEGLAGGTDTQYF.

The V and J genes are TRBV6-6 and TRBJ2-7, with 7 positions matching TRBD1. Looked up from germline, CDR1 is MNHNY and CDR2 is SVGAGI (reference sequence). The CDR3 is made up of 15 amino acids. V shed 7 bases and J 2 bases; nucleotides not matched to a gene: 11. The CDR3 DNA sequence: TGTGCCAGCACCCTCTCCCCCGGACAGGCCTACGAGCAGTACTTC. It translates to CASTLSPGQAYEQYF.

The chain uses TRBV21-1 and TRBJ1-3. TRBV21-1 is labeled a pseudogene. CDR3 length: 19 residues. The CDR3 loop reads CASSRDGAHFRPTGNTIYF. The CDR3, as DNA: TGTGCCAGCAGCAGGGACGGAGCCCACTTTAGACCTACTGGAAACACCATATATTTT.

The chain uses TRBV7-9 and TRBJ2-7, with 9 bases matching TRBD2. In germline, CDR1 is SEHNR, CDR2 FQNEAQ (reference sequence). The CDR3 runs to 16 residues. The trim removed 5 bases at V and 5 bases at J, leaving 13 bases unmatched. This CDR3 is CASSPRVSGRRNEQYF. CDR3 coding DNA: TGTGCCAGCAGCCCCCGTGTCAGCGGGAGGCGGAACGAGCAGTACTTC.

The V call is TRBV6-5, the J call TRBJ2-4; 10 nucleotides line up with TRBD1. The V and J ends lost 4 bases and 6 bases, in that order; junction bases with no gene match: 3. Germline V gene sequence: CDR1 MNHEY, CDR2 SVGAGI. This CDR3 is built from 14 residues. The chain's CDR3 is CASSLRQGANIQYF. The CDR3 coding sequence is TGTGCCAGCAGTTTAAGACAGGGGGCAAACATTCAGTACTTC.

V usage is TRBV30 and J usage is TRBJ1-1; D is perhaps TRBD1 (5 bases). The CDR3 totals 11 residues. Germline V gene data show CDR1 as GTSNPN and CDR2 as SVGIG (reference sequence). V lost 4 bases, J lost 11 bases, and 14 bases lay in between. The CDR3 region has the DNA TGTGCCTGGACCCAAGCAGGGAACGCTTTCTTT. Amino acid sequence: CAWTQAGNAFF.

This clone was counted once. The chain links TRBV28 to TRBJ1-5, with D unresolved. The length of the CDR3 is 13 residues. Germline V gene data show CDR1 as MDHEN and CDR2 as SYDVKM. V lost 6 bases and J lost 4, with 10 bases in between. The CDR3 region is CASRLTPNQPQHF. CDR3 sequence (DNA): TGTGCCAGCAGACTAACACCGAATCAGCCCCAGCATTTT.

The chain couples TRBV13 to TRBJ2-5; TRBD1 might be the D (7 bases). Trimming cost V 5 bases and J 1 base, with 11 bases left between them. Per germline, CDR1 PRHDT and CDR2 FYEKMQ (reference sequence). The CDR3 spans 14 residues. CDR3 DNA sequence: TGTGCCAGCAGCCCCAGGGGGGCCCAAGAGACCCAGTACTTC. Protein: CASSPRGAQETQYF. Based on the CDR3 plus reference TRBV13 and TRBJ2-5, the full variable domain is AAGVIQSPRHLIKEKRETATLKCYPIPRHDTVYWYQQGPGQDPQFLISFYEKMQSDKGSIPDRFSAQQFSDYHSELNMSSLELGDSALYFCASSPRGAQETQYFGPGTRLLVL.

This chain joins TRBV11-2 and TRBJ2-7; 11 nucleotides align to TRBD2. This CDR3 comprises 14 residues. Germline V lookup: CDR1 SGHAT, CDR2 FQNNGV. V lost 6 bases to trimming and J lost 4 bases; unmatched junction nucleotides: 5. This CDR3 reads CASSLTSGNYEQYF. CDR3 DNA: TGTGCCAGCAGTTTGACTAGCGGGAATTACGAGCAGTACTTC. Combining the CDR3 with reference TRBV11-2 and TRBJ2-7 gives the whole variable domain EAGVAQSPRYKIIEKRQSVAFWCNPISGHATLYWYQQILGQGPKLLIQFQNNGVVDDSQLPKDRFSAERLKGVDSTLKIQPAKLEDSAVYLCASSLTSGNYEQYFGPGTRLTVT.

This clone was observed a single time. V gene TRBV4-2 combines with J gene TRBJ2-1; D gene uncertain. The CDR3 contains 11 residues. The germline gives CDR1 LGHNA, CDR2 YNFKEQ. V lost 1 base and J 12 bases, leaving 7 bases between the germline ends. Written as DNA, the CDR3 is TGTGCCAGCAGCCAAGGCAGAGGGCAGTTCTTC. This translates into CASSQGRGQFF.

The rearrangement joins TRBV11-2 to TRBJ1-2; 8 bases align to TRBD1. Germline-derived CDR1 and CDR2 are SGHAT and FQNNGV. This CDR3 is 15 amino acids long. V lost 0 bases and J lost 4; bases outside the gene matches: 4. CDR3 nucleotide sequence: TGTGCCAGCAGCTTAGAACAGGGGGAGCGCTATGGCTACACCTTC. Protein product: CASSLEQGERYGYTF. Looking up the rest from reference TRBV11-2 and TRBJ1-2 gives the full variable domain: EAGVAQSPRYKIIEKRQSVAFWCNPISGHATLYWYQQILGQGPKLLIQFQNNGVVDDSQLPKDRFSAERLKGVDSTLKIQPAKLEDSAVYLCASSLEQGERYGYTFGSGTRLTVV.

The chain employs TRBV19 and TRBJ1-5, with D unresolved. Germline V gene data show CDR1 as LNHDA and CDR2 as SQIVND (reference sequence). Trimming shortened V by 6 bases and J by 7 bases, and 10 bases separated the two germline ends. The CDR3 spans 12 residues. The CDR3 protein is CASSPHGQPQHF. The CDR3 DNA sequence: TGTGCCAGTAGCCCCCATGGGCAGCCCCAGCATTTT.

With regard to this clone: Within the sample, other DNA sequences also encode this same CDR3. The chain combines TRBV28 with TRBJ2-2, with D uncertain. The V end was cut by 3 bases, the J end by 4 bases, with 6 bases between. Germline CDR1 MDHEN, CDR2 SYDVKM. There are 13 residues in the CDR3. The CDR3 DNA is TGTGCCAGCAGTTTGTTCAGCACCGGGGAGCTGTTTTTT. This encodes CASSLFSTGELFF.

This chain connects TRBV7-9 to TRBJ1-5; D ambiguous. This CDR3 region has 14 residues. With 1 base removed from V and 4 bases from J, the gap between germline ends came to 8 bases. Germline assignment: CDR1 SEHNR and CDR2 FQNEAQ (reference sequence). The CDR3 bases are TGTGCCAGCAGCTTAGGGCAGTCGAATCAGCCCCAGCATTTT. Translating gives CASSLGQSNQPQHF.

The rearrangement joins TRBV28 to TRBJ2-6; D assignment may be TRBD1 or TRBD2 (5 bases each). The length of the CDR3 is 15 residues. The germline CDR1 and CDR2 sequences are MDHEN and SYDVKM. V was trimmed by 5 bases and J by 0 bases, leaving 8 bases between them. CDR3 amino acids: CASSPGSSGANVLTF. CDR3 DNA: TGTGCCAGCAGTCCAGGGAGCTCTGGGGCCAACGTCCTGACTTTC.

DNA of the CDR3: TGTGCCAGCAGCTTAGTCGCAGTACCCTACGAGCAGTACTTC. It translates to CASSLVAVPYEQYF. This rearrangement joins TRBV7-8 to TRBJ2-7; D ambiguous. V was shortened by 1 base and J by 2 bases, with 9 bases between the two germline ends. The CDR3 sequence is 14 residues long. Germline CDR1 reads SGHVS; CDR2 reads FQNEAQ.